Presented here are 6 T cell receptor beta chains from one specimen sequenced in a study of shared clonotypes between healthy human individuals. Repertoires were generated with immunoSEQ multiplex PCR, while TCRdb's copy carries only in-frame clones and drops some. This table has approximately 1,500,000 clones, about 98% appearing once. Specimen: naive CD4+ T cells sorted from blood. Noted subset: CD45RA+ positively selected. These receptors came from a man in his thirties or forties in good health.

The V and J genes are TRBV19 and TRBJ2-1, with unresolved D. V shed 5 bases and J shed 7 bases, with 12 bases lying between them. This CDR3 has 13 residues. Germline-derived CDR1 and CDR2 are LNHDA and SQIVND (reference sequence). The CDR3 reads CASSVHMVNEQFF. CDR3 bases: TGTGCCAGTAGTGTCCACATGGTTAATGAGCAGTTCTTC. The complete variable domain, with remaining parts taken from reference TRBV19 and TRBJ2-1, reads DGGITQSPKYLFRKEGQNVTLSCEQNLNHDAMYWYRQDPGQGLRLIYYSQIVNDFQKGDIAEGYSVSREKKESFPLTVTSAQKNPTAFYLCASSVHMVNEQFFGPGTRLTVL.

A remark on this clone: Distinct nucleotide sequences in the sample also encode this CDR3. The chain recombines TRBV18 with TRBJ1-5; D ambiguous. Germline CDR1 and CDR2: KGHSH and LQKENI. V dropped 0 bases and J dropped 0 bases, with 6 bases sitting between them. The CDR3 is 15 amino acids. CDR3 sequence reads: CASSPPGGSNQPQHF. The CDR3 DNA sequence: TGTGCCAGCTCACCACCCGGAGGTAGCAATCAGCCCCAGCATTTT.

The chain links TRBV11-2 to TRBJ2-1, with TRBD2 matching 11 bases. This CDR3 contains 15 residues. The germline gives CDR1 SGHAT, CDR2 FQNNGV. V shed 3 bases and J 8 bases; nucleotides not matched to a gene: 6. DNA for the CDR3: TGTGCCAGCAGCTTTGTAGCGGGAGGGAGGGATGAGCAGTTCTTC. Protein: CASSFVAGGRDEQFF.

The chain is built from TRBV15 and TRBJ2-3, with TRBD2 as a possible D gene (5 bases). The CDR3 extends over 13 amino acids. Trimming left V 1 base short and J 6 bases short, with 8 bases between. CDR1 is LNHNV, CDR2 YYDKDF, per germline (reference sequence). CDR3 in DNA: TGTGCCACCAGCAGAGCCCCGGGGGATACGCAGTATTTT. Translation gives CATSRAPGDTQYF.

This chain links TRBV10-3 with TRBJ2-5; TRBD2 matches 9 bases. The CDR3 sequence is 14 residues long. The V gene's germline CDR1 is ENHRY and CDR2 SYGVKD. V gave up 3 bases and J gave up 5 bases; unmatched junction bases: 4. The CDR3 here is CAISDAAGGETQYF. Written as DNA, the CDR3 is TGTGCCATCAGTGATGCCGCGGGAGGGGAGACCCAGTACTTC.

The chain employs TRBV29-1 and TRBJ1-1; TRBD1 might be the D (5 bases). CDR3 size: 13 residues. Germline V gene data show CDR1 as SQVTM and CDR2 as ANQGSEA. V was clipped by 5 bases and J by 1 base, with 11 bases between them. The CDR3 coding sequence is TGCAGCGTTAAAACAGGAGGGAACACTGAAGCTTTCTTT. Translating it yields CSVKTGGNTEAFF.